Following are 7 T cell receptor beta chains from one sample sequenced in a study of blood T cells in healthy people across ages. A second PCR, run for roughly 7 to 11 cycles, used a sample-barcoded 5' primer plus a J-beta primer mix. Using its own MiXCR run on the 5' RACE reads, TCRdb lists one record per CDR3 protein. The table lists 1.5 million to 2 million distinct CDR3 sequences, 40% to 55% of them singletons. The sample comprised blood. The source of these receptors is a woman aged 40-49 years in good health.

This clonotype appeared a single time. The chain is built from TRBV10-1 and TRBJ2-7, with 7 nucleotides matching TRBD2. Germline CDR1 reads WNHNN; CDR2 reads SYGVQD (reference sequence). The CDR3 spans 15 residues. V was pared by 3 bases and J by 7 bases, with 12 bases of the junction left unmatched. CDR3 nucleotide sequence: TGCGCCAGCAGTGAAAGCGGGGTGCTTGCAAGTGAGCAGTACTTC. This gives the protein CASSESGVLASEQYF.

The chain combines TRBV29-1 with TRBJ1-1; D may be TRBD1 (5 bases). The V and J ends lost 2 bases and 2 bases respectively, with 6 bases between them. CDR1 and CDR2 (germline): SQVTM, ANQGSEA. This CDR3 is built from 12 residues. Here the CDR3 reads CSVETGNTEAFF. In DNA, the CDR3 is TGCAGCGTTGAAACAGGAAACACTGAAGCTTTCTTT. The full variable domain, with the rest looked up from reference TRBV29-1 and TRBJ1-1, is SAVISQKPSRDICQRGTSLTIQCQVDSQVTMMFWYRQQPGQSLTLIATANQGSEATYESGFVIDKFPISRPNLTFSTLTVSNMSPEDSSIYLCSVETGNTEAFFGQGTRLTVV.

This clonotype turned up a few times. The rearrangement uses TRBV7-2 and TRBJ1-2, with no clear D. The V and J ends lost 5 bases and 8 bases respectively, with 15 bases between them. The CDR3 is made up of 13 amino acids. The germline V gene has CDR1 SGHTA and CDR2 FQGNSA. The CDR3 sequence: CASSQDGFRGYTF. CDR3 DNA sequence: TGTGCCAGCAGCCAAGACGGATTTCGGGGCTACACCTTC.

The rearrangement joins TRBV20-1 to TRBJ2-7, with 12 bases that match TRBD2. The CDR3 is 14 amino acids. V shed 6 bases and J 4 bases; nucleotides not matched to a gene: 7. Per germline, CDR1 DFQATT and CDR2 SNEGSKA (reference sequence). The CDR3 sequence: CSAPTSGGLYEQYF. CDR3 in DNA: TGCAGTGCACCGACTAGCGGGGGACTATACGAGCAGTACTTC.

This clonotype was counted between two and nine times. This sequence joins TRBV20-1 and TRBJ1-6; TRBD1 matches at 7 bases. Unmatched junction bases numbered 13, after V lost 6 bases and J lost 5 bases. Germline V gene data show CDR1 as DFQATT and CDR2 as SNEGSKA (reference sequence). This CDR3 contains 16 residues. The CDR3: CSARYRGSPDNSPLHF. CDR3 nucleotides: TGCAGTGCCCGGTACAGGGGCTCTCCCGATAATTCACCCCTCCACTTT.

This clonotype appeared a few times. The rearrangement joins TRBV28 to TRBJ1-2, with a weak D call TRBD1 (5 bases). CDR1 is MDHEN and CDR2 is SYDVKM in the germline V gene. The V and J ends lost 7 bases and 8 bases respectively, with 17 bases between them. This CDR3 is built from 13 residues. The CDR3 coding sequence is TGTGCCAGCAATGGGGGAGACCGTAGCGGCTACACCTTC. This translates into CASNGGDRSGYTF.

The rearrangement links TRBV7-9 to TRBJ2-5, with D perhaps matching TRBD1 (5 bases). V lost 5 bases and J lost 9, with 16 bases in between. This CDR3 is 13 amino acids long. Per the germline V gene, CDR1 is SEHNR and CDR2 is FQNEAQ (reference sequence). The CDR3 DNA sequence: TGTGCCAGCAGCCCCCGGCTGTTAGGGGCCCAGTACTTC. Residues: CASSPRLLGAQYF.